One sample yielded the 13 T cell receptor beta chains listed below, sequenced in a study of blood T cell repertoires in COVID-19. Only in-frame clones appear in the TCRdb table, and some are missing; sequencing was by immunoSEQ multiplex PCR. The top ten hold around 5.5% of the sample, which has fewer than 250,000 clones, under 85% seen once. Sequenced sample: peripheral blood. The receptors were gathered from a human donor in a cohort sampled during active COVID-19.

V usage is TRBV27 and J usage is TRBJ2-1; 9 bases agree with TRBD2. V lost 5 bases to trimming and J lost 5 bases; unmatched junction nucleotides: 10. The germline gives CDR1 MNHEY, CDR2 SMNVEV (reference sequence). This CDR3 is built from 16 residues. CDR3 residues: CASSDRSGRVDNEQFF. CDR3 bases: TGTGCCAGCAGTGATCGTAGCGGGAGAGTGGACAATGAGCAGTTCTTC.

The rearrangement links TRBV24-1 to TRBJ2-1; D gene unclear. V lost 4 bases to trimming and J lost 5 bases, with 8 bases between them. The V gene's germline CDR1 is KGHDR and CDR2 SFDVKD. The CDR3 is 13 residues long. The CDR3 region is CATSEWANNEQFF. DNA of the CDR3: TGTGCCACCAGTGAGTGGGCCAACAATGAGCAGTTCTTC.

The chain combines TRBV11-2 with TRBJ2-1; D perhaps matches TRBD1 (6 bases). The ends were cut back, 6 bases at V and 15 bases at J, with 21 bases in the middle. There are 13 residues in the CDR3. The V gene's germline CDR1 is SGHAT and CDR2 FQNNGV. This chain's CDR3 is CASSSQDRPLVFF. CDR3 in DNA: TGTGCCAGCAGTTCCCAGGACAGACCTCTCGTGTTCTTC.

CDR3 protein: CASSASGSGVYNEQFF. As DNA, the CDR3 is TGTGCCAGCAGTGCCAGTGGTTCGGGGGTCTACAATGAGCAGTTCTTC. This chain joins TRBV25-1 and TRBJ2-1; a weak D match, TRBD2 (6 bases). V lost 4 bases and J lost 3, with 16 bases in between. The CDR3 length is 16 residues. Germline values: CDR1 MGHDK, CDR2 SYGVNS.

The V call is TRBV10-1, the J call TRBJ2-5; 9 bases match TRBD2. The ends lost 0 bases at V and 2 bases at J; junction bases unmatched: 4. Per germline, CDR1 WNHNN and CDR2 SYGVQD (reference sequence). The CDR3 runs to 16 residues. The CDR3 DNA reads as TGCGCCAGCAGTGAGTCTAGCGGGGGTAGACAAGAGACCCAGTACTTC. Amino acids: CASSESSGGRQETQYF.

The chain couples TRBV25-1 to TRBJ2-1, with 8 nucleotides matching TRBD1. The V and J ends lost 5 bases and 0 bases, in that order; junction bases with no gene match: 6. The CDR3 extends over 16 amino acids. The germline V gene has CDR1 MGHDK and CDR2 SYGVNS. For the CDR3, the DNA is TGTGCCAGCAGTTCTCGACAGGGGAGCTCCTACAATGAGCAGTTCTTC. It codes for CASSSRQGSSYNEQFF.

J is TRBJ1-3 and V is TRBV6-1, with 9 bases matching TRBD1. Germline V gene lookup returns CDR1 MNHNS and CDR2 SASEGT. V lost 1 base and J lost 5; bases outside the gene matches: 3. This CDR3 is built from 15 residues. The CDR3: CASSEGGTGRNTIYF. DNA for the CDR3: TGTGCCAGCAGTGAAGGCGGGACAGGGAGAAACACCATATATTTT.

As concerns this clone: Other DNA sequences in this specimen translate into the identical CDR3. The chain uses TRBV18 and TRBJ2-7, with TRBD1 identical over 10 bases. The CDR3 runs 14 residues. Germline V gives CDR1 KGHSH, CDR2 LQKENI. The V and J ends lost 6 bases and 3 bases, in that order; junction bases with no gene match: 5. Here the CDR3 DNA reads TGTGCCAGCTCCCCGGGACAGGGGATCTACGAGCAGTACTTC. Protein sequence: CASSPGQGIYEQYF.

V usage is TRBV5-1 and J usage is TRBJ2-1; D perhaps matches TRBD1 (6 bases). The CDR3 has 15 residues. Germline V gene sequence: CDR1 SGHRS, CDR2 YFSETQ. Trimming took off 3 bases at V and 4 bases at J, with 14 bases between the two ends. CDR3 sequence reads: CASSSRDKSYNEQFF. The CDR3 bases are TGCGCCAGCAGCTCCCGGGACAAATCGTACAATGAGCAGTTCTTC.

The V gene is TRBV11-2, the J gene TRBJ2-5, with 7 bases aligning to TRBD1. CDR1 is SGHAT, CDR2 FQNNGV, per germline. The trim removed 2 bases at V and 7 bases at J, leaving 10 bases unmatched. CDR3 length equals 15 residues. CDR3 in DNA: TGTGCCAGCAGCTTAAGCGTAGGGGGCACGGGGACCCAGTACTTC. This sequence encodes CASSLSVGGTGTQYF.

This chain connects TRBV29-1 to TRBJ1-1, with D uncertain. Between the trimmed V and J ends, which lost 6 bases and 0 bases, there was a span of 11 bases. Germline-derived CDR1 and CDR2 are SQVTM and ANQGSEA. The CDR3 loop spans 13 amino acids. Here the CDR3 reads CSVLGGMNTEAFF. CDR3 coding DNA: TGCAGCGTCCTAGGAGGCATGAACACTGAAGCTTTCTTT.

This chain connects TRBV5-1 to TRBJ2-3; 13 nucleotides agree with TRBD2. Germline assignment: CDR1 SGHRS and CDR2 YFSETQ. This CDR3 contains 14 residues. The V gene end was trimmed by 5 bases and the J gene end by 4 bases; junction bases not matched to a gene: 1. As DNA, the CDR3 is TGCGCCAGCAGTACTAGCGGGGGGGCAGATACGCAGTATTTT. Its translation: CASSTSGGADTQYF.

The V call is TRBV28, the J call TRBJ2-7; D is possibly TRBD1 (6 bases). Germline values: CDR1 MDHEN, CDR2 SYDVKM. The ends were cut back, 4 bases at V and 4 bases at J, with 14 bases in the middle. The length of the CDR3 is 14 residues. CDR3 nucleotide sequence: TGTGCCAGCAGTTCCCCTGGACAGACATACGAGCAGTACTTC. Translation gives CASSSPGQTYEQYF.